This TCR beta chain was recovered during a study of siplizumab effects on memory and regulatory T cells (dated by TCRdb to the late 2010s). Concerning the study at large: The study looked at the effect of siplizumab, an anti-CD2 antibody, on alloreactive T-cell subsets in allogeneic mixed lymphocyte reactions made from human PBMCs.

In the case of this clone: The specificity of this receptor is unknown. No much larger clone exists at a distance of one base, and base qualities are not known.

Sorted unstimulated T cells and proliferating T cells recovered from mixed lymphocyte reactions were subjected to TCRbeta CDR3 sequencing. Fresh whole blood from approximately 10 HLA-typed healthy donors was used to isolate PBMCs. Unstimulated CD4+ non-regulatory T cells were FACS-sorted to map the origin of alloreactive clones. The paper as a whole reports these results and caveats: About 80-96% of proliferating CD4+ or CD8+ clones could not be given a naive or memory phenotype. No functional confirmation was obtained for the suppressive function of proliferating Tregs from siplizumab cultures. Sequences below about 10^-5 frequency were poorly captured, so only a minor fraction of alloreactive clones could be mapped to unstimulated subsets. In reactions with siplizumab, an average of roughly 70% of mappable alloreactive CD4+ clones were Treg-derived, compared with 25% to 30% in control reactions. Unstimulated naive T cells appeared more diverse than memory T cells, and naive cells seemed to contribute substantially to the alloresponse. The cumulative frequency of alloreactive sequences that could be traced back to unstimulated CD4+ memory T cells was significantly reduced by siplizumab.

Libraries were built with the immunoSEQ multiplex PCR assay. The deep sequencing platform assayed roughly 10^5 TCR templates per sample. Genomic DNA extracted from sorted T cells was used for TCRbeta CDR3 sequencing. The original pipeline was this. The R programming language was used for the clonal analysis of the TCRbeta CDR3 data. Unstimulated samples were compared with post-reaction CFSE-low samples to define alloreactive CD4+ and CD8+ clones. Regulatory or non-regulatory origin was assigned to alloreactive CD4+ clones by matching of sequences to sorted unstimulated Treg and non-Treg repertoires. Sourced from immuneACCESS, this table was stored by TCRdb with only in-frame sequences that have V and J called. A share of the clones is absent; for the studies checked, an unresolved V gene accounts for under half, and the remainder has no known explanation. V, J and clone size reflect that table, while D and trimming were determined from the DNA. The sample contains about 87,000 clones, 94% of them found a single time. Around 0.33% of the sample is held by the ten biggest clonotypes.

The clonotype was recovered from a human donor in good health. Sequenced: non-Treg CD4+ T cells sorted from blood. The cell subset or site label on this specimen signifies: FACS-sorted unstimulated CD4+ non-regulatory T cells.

Read as DNA, the sequence is TGTGCCAGCAGCTTAGTCTGGGACGGCTACACCTTC. This gives the protein CASSLVWDGYTF. The chain links TRBV7-2 with TRBJ1-2; the D segment could be TRBD1, given 5 matching bases. Inclusive of the bounding cysteine and phenylalanine, the CDR3 is 12 residues long. The entry retains the CDR3 DNA only, 36 bases that are in frame from base 1. V is cut by 1 base and J by 8 bases, and the space between the germline ends is 8 bases. Via the germline V gene, CDR1 is SGHTA and CDR2 FQGNSA.